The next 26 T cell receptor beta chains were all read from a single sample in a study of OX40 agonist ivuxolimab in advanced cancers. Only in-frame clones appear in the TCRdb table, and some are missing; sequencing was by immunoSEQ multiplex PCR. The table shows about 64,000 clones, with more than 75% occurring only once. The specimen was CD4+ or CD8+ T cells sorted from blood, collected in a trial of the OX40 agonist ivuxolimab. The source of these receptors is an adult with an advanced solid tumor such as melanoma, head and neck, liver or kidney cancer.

DNA for the CDR3: TGTGCCAGCAGAAAGAACACCGGGGAGCTGTTTTTT. This codes for CASRKNTGELFF. The chain employs TRBV7-2 and TRBJ2-2, with no clear D. The germline V gene encodes CDR1 SGHTA and CDR2 FQGNSA. There are 12 residues in the CDR3. V was trimmed by 6 bases and J by 1 base, leaving 3 bases between them.

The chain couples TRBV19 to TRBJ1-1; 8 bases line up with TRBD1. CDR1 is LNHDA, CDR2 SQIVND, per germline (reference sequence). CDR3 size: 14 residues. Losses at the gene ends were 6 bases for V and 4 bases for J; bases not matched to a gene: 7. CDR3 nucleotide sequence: TGTGCCAGTAGCGACAGGGGTGGCGGCACTGAAGCTTTCTTT. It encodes CASSDRGGGTEAFF.

Written as DNA, the CDR3 is TGTGCCAGCAACGGACTAGCGGGTGGCGGGGAGCTGTTTTTT. Its translation is CASNGLAGGGELFF. The chain combines TRBV2 with TRBJ2-2; 11 nucleotides match TRBD2. Unmatched junction bases numbered 5, after V lost 7 bases and J lost 7 bases. CDR1 and CDR2 from the germline V gene are SNHLY and FYNNEI. This CDR3 is 14 amino acids long.

CDR3: CASSLAGGRNEQFF. The CDR3 nucleotides read TGTGCCAGTAGTTTGGCGGGAGGACGCAATGAGCAGTTCTTC. This rearrangement joins TRBV19 to TRBJ2-1; 8 bases fit TRBD2. V lost 5 bases, J lost 6 bases, and 6 bases stayed unmatched. CDR3 size: 14 residues. CDR1 and CDR2 (germline): LNHDA, SQIVND (reference sequence).

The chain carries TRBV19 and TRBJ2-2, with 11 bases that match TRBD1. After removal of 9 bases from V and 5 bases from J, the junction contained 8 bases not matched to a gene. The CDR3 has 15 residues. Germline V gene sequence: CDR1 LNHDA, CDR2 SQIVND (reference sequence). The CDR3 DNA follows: TGTGCCAGCAAAACCGGGACAGGGGGGACCGGGGAGCTGTTTTTT. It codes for CASKTGTGGTGELFF.

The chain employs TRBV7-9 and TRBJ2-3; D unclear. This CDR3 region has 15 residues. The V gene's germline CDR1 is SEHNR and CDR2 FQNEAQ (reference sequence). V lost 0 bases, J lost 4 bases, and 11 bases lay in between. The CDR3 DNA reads TGTGCCAGCAGCTTAGCGCCTGGGTTCGCAGATACGCAGTATTTT. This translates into CASSLAPGFADTQYF.

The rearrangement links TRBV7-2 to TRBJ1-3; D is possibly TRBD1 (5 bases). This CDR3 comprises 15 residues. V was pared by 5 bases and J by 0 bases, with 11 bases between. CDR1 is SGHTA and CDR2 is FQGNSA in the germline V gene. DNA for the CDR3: TGTGCCAGCAGCCGGGACGGCTACTCTGGAAACACCATATATTTT. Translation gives CASSRDGYSGNTIYF.

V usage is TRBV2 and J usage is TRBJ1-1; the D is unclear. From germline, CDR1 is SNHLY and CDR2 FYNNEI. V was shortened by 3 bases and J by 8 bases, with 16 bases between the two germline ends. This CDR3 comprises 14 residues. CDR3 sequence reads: CASSDGQVALEAFF. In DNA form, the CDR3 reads TGTGCCAGCAGTGACGGGCAGGTGGCTTTGGAAGCTTTCTTT.

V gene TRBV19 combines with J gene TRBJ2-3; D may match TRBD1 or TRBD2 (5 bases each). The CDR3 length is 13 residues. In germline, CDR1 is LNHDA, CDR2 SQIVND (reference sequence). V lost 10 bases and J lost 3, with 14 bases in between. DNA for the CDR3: TGTGCCACCAGTGGGACCAATACAGATACGCAGTATTTT. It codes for CATSGTNTDTQYF. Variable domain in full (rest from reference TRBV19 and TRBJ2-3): DGGITQSPKYLFRKEGQNVTLSCEQNLNHDAMYWYRQDPGQGLRLIYYSQIVNDFQKGDIAEGYSVSREKKESFPLTVTSAQKNPTAFYLCATSGTNTDTQYFGPGTRLTVL.

DNA for the CDR3: TGTGCCTGGGGGTTACTAGCGGGAGGGAATGAGCAGTTCTTC. This translates into CAWGLLAGGNEQFF. J is TRBJ2-1 and V is TRBV30; 13 bases are a match to TRBD2. Germline V lookup: CDR1 GTSNPN, CDR2 SVGIG (reference sequence). Unmatched junction bases numbered 5, after V lost 5 bases and J lost 7 bases. CDR3 length: 14 residues.

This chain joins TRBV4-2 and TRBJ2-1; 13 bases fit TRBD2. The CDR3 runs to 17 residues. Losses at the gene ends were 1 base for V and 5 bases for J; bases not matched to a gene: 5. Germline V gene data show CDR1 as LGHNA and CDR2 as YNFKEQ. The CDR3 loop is CASSQVEGLAGDNEQFF. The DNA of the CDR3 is TGTGCCAGCAGCCAAGTAGAAGGACTAGCGGGAGACAATGAGCAGTTCTTC.

CDR3 region: CASSDRGPLYEQYF. In DNA, the CDR3 is TGCGCCAGCAGTGACAGGGGGCCCCTCTACGAGCAGTACTTC. The gene calls are TRBV10-2 and TRBJ2-7, with 8 bases that match TRBD1. The CDR3 loop spans 14 amino acids. CDR1 and CDR2 (germline): WSHSY, SAAADI. J was trimmed by 3 bases and V by 3 bases; bases with no gene match: 4.

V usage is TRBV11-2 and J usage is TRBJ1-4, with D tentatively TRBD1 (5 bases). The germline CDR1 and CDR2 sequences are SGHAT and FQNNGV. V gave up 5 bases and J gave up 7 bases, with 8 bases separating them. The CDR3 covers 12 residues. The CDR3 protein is CASSRGSEKLFF. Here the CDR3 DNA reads TGTGCCAGCAGCCGGGGGAGTGAAAAACTGTTTTTT.

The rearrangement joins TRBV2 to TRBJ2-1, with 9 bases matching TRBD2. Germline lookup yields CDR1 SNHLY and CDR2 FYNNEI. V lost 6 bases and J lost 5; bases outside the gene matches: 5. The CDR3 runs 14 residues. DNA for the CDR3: TGTGCCAGCAGCCCCCAGCGGGGGGACAATGAGCAGTTCTTC. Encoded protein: CASSPQRGDNEQFF.

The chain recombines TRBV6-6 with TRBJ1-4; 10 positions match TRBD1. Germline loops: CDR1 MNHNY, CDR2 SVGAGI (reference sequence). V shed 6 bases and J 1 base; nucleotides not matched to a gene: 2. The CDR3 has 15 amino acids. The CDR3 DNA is TGTGCCAGCAGCCGGACAGGGGGAACTAATGAAAAACTGTTTTTT. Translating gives CASSRTGGTNEKLFF.

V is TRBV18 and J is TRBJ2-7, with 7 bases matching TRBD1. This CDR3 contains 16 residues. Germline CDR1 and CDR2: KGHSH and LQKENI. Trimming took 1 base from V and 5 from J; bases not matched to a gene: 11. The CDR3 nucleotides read TGTGCCAGCTCACCACTCCGGGACAGTAGGTCGGACGAGCAGTACTTC. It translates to CASSPLRDSRSDEQYF.

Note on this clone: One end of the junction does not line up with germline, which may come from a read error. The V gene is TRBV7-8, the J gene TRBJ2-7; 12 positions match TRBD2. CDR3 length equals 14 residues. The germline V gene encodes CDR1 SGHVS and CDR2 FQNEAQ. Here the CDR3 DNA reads TGTGCCAGCAGCCTAGCGGGAGGGCGGAACGAGCAGTACTTC. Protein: CASSLAGGRNEQYF.

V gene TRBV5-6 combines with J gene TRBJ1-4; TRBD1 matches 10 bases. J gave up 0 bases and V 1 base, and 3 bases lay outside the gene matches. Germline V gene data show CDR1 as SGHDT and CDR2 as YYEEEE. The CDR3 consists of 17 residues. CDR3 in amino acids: CASSLRQGASTNEKLFF. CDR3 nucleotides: TGTGCCAGCAGCTTGAGACAGGGGGCGTCAACTAATGAAAAACTGTTTTTT.

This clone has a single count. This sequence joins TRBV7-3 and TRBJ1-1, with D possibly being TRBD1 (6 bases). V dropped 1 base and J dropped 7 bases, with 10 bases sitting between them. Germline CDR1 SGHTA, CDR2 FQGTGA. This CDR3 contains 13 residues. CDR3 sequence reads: CASSLNRVDEAFF. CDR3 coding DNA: TGTGCCAGCAGCTTAAACAGGGTGGATGAAGCTTTCTTT.

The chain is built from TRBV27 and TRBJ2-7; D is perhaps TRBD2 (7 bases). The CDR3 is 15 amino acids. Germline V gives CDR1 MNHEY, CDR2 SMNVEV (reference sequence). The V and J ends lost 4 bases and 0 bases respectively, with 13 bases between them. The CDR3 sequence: CASSWGGSRSYEQYF. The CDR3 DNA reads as TGTGCCAGCAGTTGGGGGGGCAGCCGCTCCTACGAGCAGTACTTC.

CDR3 in amino acids: CASSPSAGDTQYF. As DNA, the CDR3 is TGTGCCAGCAGCCCCTCTGCGGGCGATACGCAGTATTTT. The V and J genes are TRBV7-2 and TRBJ2-3, with a weak D call TRBD2 (5 bases). The CDR3 has 13 amino acids. V lost 5 bases, J lost 6 bases, and 12 bases lay in between. Germline V gene data show CDR1 as SGHTA and CDR2 as FQGNSA.

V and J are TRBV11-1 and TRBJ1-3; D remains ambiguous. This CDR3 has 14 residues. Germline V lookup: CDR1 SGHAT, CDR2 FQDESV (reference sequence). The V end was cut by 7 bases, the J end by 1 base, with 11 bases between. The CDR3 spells CASTWMKSGNTIYF. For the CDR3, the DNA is TGTGCCAGCACCTGGATGAAGTCTGGAAACACCATATATTTT. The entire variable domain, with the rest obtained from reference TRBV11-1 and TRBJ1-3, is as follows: EAEVAQSPRYKITEKSQAVAFWCDPISGHATLYWYRQILGQGPELLVQFQDESVVDDSQLPKDRFSAERLKGVDSTLKIQPAELGDSAMYLCASTWMKSGNTIYFGEGSWLTVV.

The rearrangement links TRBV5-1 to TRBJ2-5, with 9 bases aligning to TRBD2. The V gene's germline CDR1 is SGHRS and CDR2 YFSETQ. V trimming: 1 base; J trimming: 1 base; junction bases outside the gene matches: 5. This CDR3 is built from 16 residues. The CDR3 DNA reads TGCGCCAGCAGCTTGAGGACTAGCGACCTCCAAGAGACCCAGTACTTC. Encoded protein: CASSLRTSDLQETQYF. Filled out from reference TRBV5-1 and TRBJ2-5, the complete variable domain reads KAGVTQTPRYLIKTRGQQVTLSCSPISGHRSVSWYQQTPGQGLQFLFEYFSETQRNKGNFPGRFSGRQFSNSRSEMNVSTLELGDSALYLCASSLRTSDLQETQYFGPGTRLLVL.

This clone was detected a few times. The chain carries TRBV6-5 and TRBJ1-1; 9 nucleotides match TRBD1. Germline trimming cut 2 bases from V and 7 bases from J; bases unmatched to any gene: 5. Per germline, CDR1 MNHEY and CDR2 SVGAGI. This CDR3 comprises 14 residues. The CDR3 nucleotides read TGTGCCAGCAGTTACCGACAGGGGGAAATTGAAGCTTTCTTT. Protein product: CASSYRQGEIEAFF.

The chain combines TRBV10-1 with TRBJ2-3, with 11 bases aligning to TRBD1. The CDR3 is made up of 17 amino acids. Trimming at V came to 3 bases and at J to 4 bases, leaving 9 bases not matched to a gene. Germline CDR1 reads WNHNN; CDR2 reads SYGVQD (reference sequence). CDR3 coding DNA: TGCGCCAGCAGTGATCGGGACAGGGGGTTTGTGGCAGATACGCAGTATTTT. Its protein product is CASSDRDRGFVADTQYF.

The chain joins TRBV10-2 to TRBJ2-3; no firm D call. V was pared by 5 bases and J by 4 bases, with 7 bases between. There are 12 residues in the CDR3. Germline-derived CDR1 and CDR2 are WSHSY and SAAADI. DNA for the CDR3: TGCGCCAGCAGTATACTGTCAGATACGCAGTATTTT. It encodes CASSILSDTQYF.